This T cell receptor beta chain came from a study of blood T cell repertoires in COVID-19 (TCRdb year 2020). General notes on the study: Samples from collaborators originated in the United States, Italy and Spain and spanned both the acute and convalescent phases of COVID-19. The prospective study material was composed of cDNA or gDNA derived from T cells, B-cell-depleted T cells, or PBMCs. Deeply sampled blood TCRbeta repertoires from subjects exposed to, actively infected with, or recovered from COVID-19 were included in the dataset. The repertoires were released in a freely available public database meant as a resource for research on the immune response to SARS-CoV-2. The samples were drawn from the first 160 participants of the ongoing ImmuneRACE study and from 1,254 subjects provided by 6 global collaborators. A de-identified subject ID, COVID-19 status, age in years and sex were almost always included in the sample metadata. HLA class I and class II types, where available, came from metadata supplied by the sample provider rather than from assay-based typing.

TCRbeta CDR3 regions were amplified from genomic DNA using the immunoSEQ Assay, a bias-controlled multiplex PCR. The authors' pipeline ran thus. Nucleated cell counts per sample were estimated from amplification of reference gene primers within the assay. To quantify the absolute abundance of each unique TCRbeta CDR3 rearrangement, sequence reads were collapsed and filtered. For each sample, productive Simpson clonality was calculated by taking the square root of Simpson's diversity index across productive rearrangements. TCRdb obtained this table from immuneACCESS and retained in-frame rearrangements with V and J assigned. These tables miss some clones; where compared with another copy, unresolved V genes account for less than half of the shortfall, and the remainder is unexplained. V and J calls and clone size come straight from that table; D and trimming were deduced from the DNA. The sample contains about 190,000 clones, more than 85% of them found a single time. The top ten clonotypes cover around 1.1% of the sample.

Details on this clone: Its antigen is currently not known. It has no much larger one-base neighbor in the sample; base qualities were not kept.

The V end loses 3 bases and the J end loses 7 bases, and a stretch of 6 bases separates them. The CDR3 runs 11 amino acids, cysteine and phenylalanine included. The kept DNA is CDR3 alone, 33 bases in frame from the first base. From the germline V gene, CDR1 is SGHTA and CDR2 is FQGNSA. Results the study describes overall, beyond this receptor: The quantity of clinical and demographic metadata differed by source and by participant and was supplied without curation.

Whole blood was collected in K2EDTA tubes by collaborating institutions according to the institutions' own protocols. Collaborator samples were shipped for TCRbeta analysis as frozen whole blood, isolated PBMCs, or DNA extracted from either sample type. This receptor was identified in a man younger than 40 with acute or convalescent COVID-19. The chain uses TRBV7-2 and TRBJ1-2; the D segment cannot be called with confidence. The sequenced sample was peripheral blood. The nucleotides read TGTGCCAGCAGCTTCCTTATTGGCTACACCTTC. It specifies CASSFLIGYTF.